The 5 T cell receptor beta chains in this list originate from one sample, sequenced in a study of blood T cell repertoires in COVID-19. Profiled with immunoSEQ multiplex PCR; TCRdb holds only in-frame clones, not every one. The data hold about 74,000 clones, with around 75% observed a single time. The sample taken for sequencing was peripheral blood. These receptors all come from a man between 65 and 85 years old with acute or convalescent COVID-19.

CDR3 region: CASSPWDRGNPDTQYF. The CDR3 region has the DNA TGCGCCAGCAGCCCTTGGGACAGGGGTAATCCAGATACGCAGTATTTT. The chain links TRBV4-1 to TRBJ2-3, with 10 bases that match TRBD1. J gave up 4 bases and V 4 bases, and 8 bases lay outside the gene matches. The CDR3 is made up of 16 amino acids. Germline values: CDR1 MGHRA, CDR2 YSYEKL.

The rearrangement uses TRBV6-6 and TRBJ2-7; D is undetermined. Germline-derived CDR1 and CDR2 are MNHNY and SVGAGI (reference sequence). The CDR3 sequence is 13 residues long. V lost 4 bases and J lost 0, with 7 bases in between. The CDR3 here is CASSSGASYEQYF. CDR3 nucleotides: TGTGCCAGCAGTTCCGGAGCCTCCTACGAGCAGTACTTC.

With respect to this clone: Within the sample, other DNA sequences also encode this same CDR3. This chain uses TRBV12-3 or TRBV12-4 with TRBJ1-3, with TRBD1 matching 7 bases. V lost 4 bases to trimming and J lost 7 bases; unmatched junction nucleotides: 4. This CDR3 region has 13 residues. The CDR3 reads CASSSGQANTIYF. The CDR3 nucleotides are TGTGCCAGCAGTTCCGGACAGGCTAACACCATATATTTT.

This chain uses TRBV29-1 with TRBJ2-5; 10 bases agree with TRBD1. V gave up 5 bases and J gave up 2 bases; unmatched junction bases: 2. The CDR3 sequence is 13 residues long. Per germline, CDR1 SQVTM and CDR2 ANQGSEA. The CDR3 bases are TGCAGCGTTCGGACAGGGGGACAAGAGACCCAGTACTTC. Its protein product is CSVRTGGQETQYF. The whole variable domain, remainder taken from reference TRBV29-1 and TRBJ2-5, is SAVISQKPSRDICQRGTSLTIQCQVDSQVTMMFWYRQQPGQSLTLIATANQGSEATYESGFVIDKFPISRPNLTFSTLTVSNMSPEDSSIYLCSVRTGGQETQYFGPGTRLLVL.

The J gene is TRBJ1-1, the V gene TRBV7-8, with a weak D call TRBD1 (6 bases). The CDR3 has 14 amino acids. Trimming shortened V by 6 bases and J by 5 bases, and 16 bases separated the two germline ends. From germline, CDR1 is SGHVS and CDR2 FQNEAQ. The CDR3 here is CASRPSTGQTEAFF. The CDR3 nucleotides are TGTGCCAGCAGACCATCGACAGGTCAGACTGAAGCTTTCTTT.